This TCR beta chain was profiled in a study of blood T cell repertoires in COVID-19. Study context: Material from acute and convalescent COVID-19 was sourced from the United States, Italy and Spain. From T cells, B-cell-depleted T cells, or PBMCs came the material, which was cDNA or gDNA.

Patients at the Seattle site were enrolled during active infection and followed longitudinally. In the authors' methods: Quantification of nucleated cells was approximated via reference gene primer amplification. Assay: immunoSEQ multiplex PCR; the TCRdb copy retains only in-frame clones and omits some. That table gives V, J and clone size, and the DNA gave D and trimming. This table has roughly 200,000 clones, 82% appearing once. Trimming removed 6 bases from V and 6 bases from J; junction bases left unmatched: 6. The CDR3 loop spans 14 amino acids. CDR1 is SGHDT and CDR2 is YYEEEE in the germline V gene. This clone was detected only a few times.

The V and J genes are TRBV5-6 and TRBJ2-2; TRBD2 matches at 9 bases. This TCR was sampled from a woman aged 60-70 years with COVID-19, enrolled during active disease. The sample comprised peripheral blood. In DNA, the CDR3 is TGTGCCAGCACCCTGCGGGGGGGCGCCGGGGAGCTGTTTTTT. It yields the protein CASTLRGGAGELFF.